The 5 T cell receptor beta chains presented below share a single source sample, sequenced in a study of cytomegalovirus exposure and HLA in healthy donors. PCR was performed using 60 Vbeta and 13 Jbeta primers. Clones were read by immunoSEQ multiplex PCR, and TCRdb kept only the in-frame ones, dropping some. The sample includes a few hundred thousand clones, about 80% of them seen just once. Sequenced sample: PBMCs. The source of these receptors is a man aged 35 to 55 in good health and CMV-seronegative.

This chain connects TRBV21-1 to TRBJ2-3; TRBD2, as called in the table, went unchecked against the DNA. TRBV21-1 is annotated as a pseudogene. The length of the CDR3 is 14 residues. The CDR3 loop reads CASSKVAGTGAQYF. In DNA form, the CDR3 reads TGTGCCAGCAGCAAAGTAGCTGGGACGGGAGCCCAGTATTTT.

The V gene is TRBV18, the J gene TRBJ2-7; a weak D match, TRBD1 (6 bases). The CDR3 has 14 residues. CDR1 is KGHSH, CDR2 LQKENI, per germline. V was clipped by 3 bases and J by 1 base, with 10 bases between them. The CDR3 coding sequence is TGTGCCAGCTCACCTATAGGACAGTCCTACGAGCAGTACTTC. Translated: CASSPIGQSYEQYF.

The genes are TRBV7-8 and TRBJ2-7; 7 nucleotides match TRBD2. The CDR3 has 14 residues. The trim removed 2 bases at V and 1 base at J, leaving 2 bases unmatched. Germline CDR1 SGHVS, CDR2 FQNEAQ. CDR3 protein: CASSLWEGSYEQYF. The DNA for the CDR3 is TGTGCCAGCAGCTTATGGGAGGGGTCCTACGAGCAGTACTTC.

Only a few counts were recorded for this clone. This chain joins TRBV18 and TRBJ2-5, with a possible D match to TRBD1 (5 bases). Germline V lookup: CDR1 KGHSH, CDR2 LQKENI. CDR3 size: 13 residues. Trimming left V 0 bases short and J 11 bases short, with 13 bases between. The CDR3 DNA sequence: TGTGCCAGCTCACCACCCCAGGGAATGGAGCAGTACTTC. It codes for CASSPPQGMEQYF. The complete variable domain, with remaining parts taken from reference TRBV18 and TRBJ2-5, reads NAGVMQNPRHLVRRRGQEARLRCSPMKGHSHVYWYRQLPEEGLKFMVYLQKENIIDESGMPKERFSAEFPKEGPSILRIQQVVRGDSAAYFCASSPPQGMEQYFGPGTRLLVL.

The rearrangement joins TRBV7-3 to TRBJ1-1; no firm D call. Looked up from germline, CDR1 is SGHTA and CDR2 is FQGTGA. Trimming shortened V by 2 bases and J by 1 base, and 14 bases separated the two germline ends. This CDR3 spans 16 amino acids. This CDR3 is CASSLGPLGANTEAFF. The CDR3 DNA reads TGTGCCAGCAGCTTAGGACCCTTGGGAGCGAACACTGAAGCTTTCTTT.